Below, 12 T cell receptor beta chains from the same sample are listed, as sequenced in a study of T cells in Graves' hyperthyroidism and ophthalmopathy. What was amplified from RNA transcripts were TCR beta CDR3 regions. RT-PCR in the first round (using the HTBI primer set) targeted the TCR CDR3. Each CDR3 protein is one row after TCRdb ran MiXCR on the multiplex PCR reads. The sample lists roughly 840,000 distinct CDR3 sequences, more than 30% occurring once. Sequencing was carried out using blood. The receptor source for this set is a man younger than 35 with Graves' hyperthyroidism.

This clonotype was counted a few times. The CDR3 sequence: CASSFTETEAFF. The CDR3 DNA is TGTGCCAGCAGTTTCACAGAAACTGAAGCTTTCTTT. The chain joins TRBV12-3 or TRBV12-4 to TRBJ1-1; no clear D. With 3 bases removed from V and 5 bases from J, the gap between germline ends came to 7 bases. There are 12 residues in the CDR3.

This clonotype was seen many times. J is TRBJ1-2 and V is TRBV19, with 9 bases aligning to TRBD1. The germline V gene encodes CDR1 LNHDA and CDR2 SQIVND (reference sequence). The CDR3 loop spans 14 amino acids. V shed 7 bases, J shed 7 bases, and the junction held 10 bases outside the gene matches. CDR3 residues: CASTPGQGWSGYTF. CDR3 nucleotide sequence: TGTGCCAGTACCCCGGGACAGGGTTGGTCTGGCTACACCTTC.

This clonotype was found a few times. The V call is TRBV9, the J call TRBJ2-2; 13 bases agree with TRBD2. Germline V CDR1 and CDR2: SGDLS, YYNGEE. The CDR3 loop spans 16 amino acids. Germline trimming cut 3 bases from V and 3 bases from J; bases unmatched to any gene: 2. CDR3 protein: CASSGLAGGDTGELFF. CDR3 coding DNA: TGTGCCAGCAGCGGACTAGCGGGAGGCGACACCGGGGAGCTGTTTTTT. Drawing the rest from reference TRBV9 and TRBJ2-2, the complete variable domain is DSGVTQTPKHLITATGQRVTLRCSPRSGDLSVYWYQQSLDQGLQFLIQYYNGEERAKGNILERFSAQQFPDLHSELNLSSLELGDSALYFCASSGLAGGDTGELFFGEGSRLTVL.

The table lists this clonotype with many counts. The chain's CDR3 is CASSERGAGYTF. The CDR3, as DNA: TGTGCCAGTAGTGAGAGGGGGGCAGGCTACACCTTC. The J gene is TRBJ1-2, the V gene TRBV19; tentatively, D is TRBD1 (6 bases). V was clipped by 5 bases and J by 8 bases, with 12 bases between them. From germline, CDR1 is LNHDA and CDR2 SQIVND (reference sequence). This CDR3 region has 12 residues.

This clonotype was counted a few times. A much larger clone is a single base away; this may be a read error. The CDR3 is CSAMNSNQPQHF. In nucleotides, the CDR3 is TGCAGTGCTATGAATAGCAATCAGCCCCAGCATTTT. This rearrangement joins TRBV20-1 to TRBJ1-5; D is unclear. The CDR3 totals 12 residues. The V end lost 4 bases, the J end lost 0 bases, and 4 bases lay between the germline ends. Germline CDR1 and CDR2: DFQATT and SNEGSKA (reference sequence).

This clonotype was counted between two and nine times. The chain is built from TRBV14 and TRBJ1-4; D unclear. Germline-derived CDR1 and CDR2 are SGHDN and FVKESK. The CDR3 runs to 16 residues. Trimming stripped 4 bases from V and 0 bases from J, with 12 bases between. The CDR3 loop reads CASSLVDGATNEKLFF. The CDR3 DNA sequence: TGTGCCAGCAGCCTCGTCGACGGTGCAACTAATGAAAAACTGTTTTTT.

The gene calls are TRBV20-1 and TRBJ1-3, with 9 bases aligning to TRBD1. Germline CDR1 DFQATT, CDR2 SNEGSKA (reference sequence). Germline trimming cut 0 bases from V and 4 bases from J; bases unmatched to any gene: 10. The CDR3 extends over 17 amino acids. CDR3 amino acids: CSARDSRTGDGGNTIYF. The CDR3 DNA is TGCAGTGCTAGAGATTCTAGGACAGGGGATGGCGGAAACACCATATATTTT.

Only one count was recorded for this clonotype. CDR3 in DNA: TGTGCCATCAGCACCCCTTGTGTGGCCAACGTCCTGACTTTC. It specifies CAISTPCVANVLTF. V usage is TRBV10-3 and J usage is TRBJ2-6; no firm D call. This CDR3 contains 14 residues. Germline V CDR1 and CDR2: ENHRY, SYGVKD. V was shortened by 6 bases and J by 6 bases, with 12 bases between the two germline ends.

This clonotype was observed a few times. The chain carries TRBV6-5 and TRBJ2-5, with TRBD2 identical over 8 bases. With V trimmed by 5 bases and J by 6 bases, 11 bases remained unmatched. Germline-derived CDR1 and CDR2 are MNHEY and SVGAGI. CDR3 length: 15 amino acids. This CDR3 reads CASSQGRGARKTQYF. CDR3 nucleotides: TGTGCCAGCAGTCAAGGGCGGGGGGCTAGGAAGACCCAGTACTTC.

The rearrangement links TRBV7-3 to TRBJ1-1, with 7 positions matching TRBD1. J gave up 3 bases and V 2 bases, and 6 bases lay outside the gene matches. From germline, CDR1 is SGHTA and CDR2 FQGTGA. The CDR3 runs 15 residues. The CDR3 bases are TGTGCCAGCAGCTTATACGCCACAGGGGACACTGAAGCTTTCTTT. Protein sequence: CASSLYATGDTEAFF.

This clonotype was seen at least ten times. The chain couples TRBV29-1 to TRBJ2-7, with 9 bases aligning to TRBD1. The CDR3 consists of 13 residues. Germline values: CDR1 SQVTM, CDR2 ANQGSEA. Unmatched junction bases numbered 7, after V lost 5 bases and J lost 5 bases. The CDR3 bases are TGCAGCGTTACCGGGACAGGGTTAAACGAGCAGTACTTC. Translated, it gives CSVTGTGLNEQYF.

This clonotype was detected many times. The chain has TRBV7-9 and TRBJ1-2; D gene uncertain. The V and J ends lost 4 bases and 3 bases respectively, with 18 bases between them. Germline CDR1 SEHNR, CDR2 FQNEAQ (reference sequence). The CDR3 has 16 residues. CDR3 sequence: CASSSTPKSRYYGYTF. In nucleotides, the CDR3 is TGTGCCAGCAGCTCCACGCCTAAAAGTAGATACTATGGCTACACCTTC.